Here is one TCR beta chain with its context. CDR3 length: 14 residues. The germline V and J ends were trimmed by 3 bases and 8 bases, with 15 bases remaining between them. Germline CDR1 and CDR2: SGHNT and YENEEA. This sample was taken from a study of blood T cell repertoires in COVID-19. The authors' processing: Scientists estimated how many nucleated cells there were by amplifying reference gene primers. TCRdb's table, derived via immunoSEQ multiplex PCR, lists solely in-frame clones and lacks some. That table supplies the V and J calls and clone size; D and trimming were determined from the DNA. This sample has roughly 35,000 clones, with 78% found just once.

This sequence originates from a man aged 80 or over with acute or convalescent COVID-19. This chain links TRBV11-3 with TRBJ2-3; D is possibly TRBD2 (6 bases). Input material: peripheral blood. The CDR3: CASSFGASESTQYF. In DNA, the CDR3 is TGTGCCAGCAGCTTTGGGGCTAGCGAAAGTACGCAGTATTTT.